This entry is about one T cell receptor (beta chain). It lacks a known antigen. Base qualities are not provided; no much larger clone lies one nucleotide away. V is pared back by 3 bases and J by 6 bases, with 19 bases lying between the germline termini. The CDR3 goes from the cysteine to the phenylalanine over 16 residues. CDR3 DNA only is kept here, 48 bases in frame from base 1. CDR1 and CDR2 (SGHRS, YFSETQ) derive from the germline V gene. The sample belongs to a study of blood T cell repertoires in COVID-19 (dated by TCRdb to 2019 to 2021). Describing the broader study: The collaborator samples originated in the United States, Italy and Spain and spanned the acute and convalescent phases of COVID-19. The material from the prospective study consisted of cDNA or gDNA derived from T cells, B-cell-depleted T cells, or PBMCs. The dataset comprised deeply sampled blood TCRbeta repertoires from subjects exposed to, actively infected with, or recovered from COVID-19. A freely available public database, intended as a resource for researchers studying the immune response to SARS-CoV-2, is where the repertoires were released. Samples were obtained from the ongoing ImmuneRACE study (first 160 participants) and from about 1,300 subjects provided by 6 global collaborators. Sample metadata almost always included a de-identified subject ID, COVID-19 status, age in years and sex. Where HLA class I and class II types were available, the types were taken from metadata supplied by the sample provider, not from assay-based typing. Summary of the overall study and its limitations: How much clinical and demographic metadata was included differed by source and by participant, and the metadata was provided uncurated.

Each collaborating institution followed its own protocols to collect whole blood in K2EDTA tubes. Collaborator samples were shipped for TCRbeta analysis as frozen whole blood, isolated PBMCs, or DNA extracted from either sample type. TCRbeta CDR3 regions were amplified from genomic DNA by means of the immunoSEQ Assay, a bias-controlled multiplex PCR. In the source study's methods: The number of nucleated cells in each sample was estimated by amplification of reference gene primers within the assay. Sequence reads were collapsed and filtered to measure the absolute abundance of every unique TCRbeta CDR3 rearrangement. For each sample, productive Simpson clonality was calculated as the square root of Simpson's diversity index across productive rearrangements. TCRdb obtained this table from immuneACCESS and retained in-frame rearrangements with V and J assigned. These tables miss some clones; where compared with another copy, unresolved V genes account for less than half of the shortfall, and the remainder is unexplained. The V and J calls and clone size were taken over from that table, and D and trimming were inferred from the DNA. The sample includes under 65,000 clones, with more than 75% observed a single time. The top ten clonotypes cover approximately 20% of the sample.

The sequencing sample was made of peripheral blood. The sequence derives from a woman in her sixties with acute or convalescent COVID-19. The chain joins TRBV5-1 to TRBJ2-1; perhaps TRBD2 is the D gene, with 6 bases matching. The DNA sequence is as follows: TGCGCCAGCAGCTGGGACGGGGAGGTTTCGCGCAATGAGCAGTTCTTC. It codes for CASSWDGEVSRNEQFF.